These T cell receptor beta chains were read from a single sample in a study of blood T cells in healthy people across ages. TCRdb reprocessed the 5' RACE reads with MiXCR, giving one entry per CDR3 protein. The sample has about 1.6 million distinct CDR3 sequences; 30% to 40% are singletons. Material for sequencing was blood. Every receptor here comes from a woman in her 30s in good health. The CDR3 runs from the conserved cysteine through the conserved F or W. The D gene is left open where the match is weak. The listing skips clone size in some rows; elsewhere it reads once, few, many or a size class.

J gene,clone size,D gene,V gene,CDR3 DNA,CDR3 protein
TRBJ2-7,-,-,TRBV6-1,TGTGCCAGCAGTCCCCAGACCCGCTACGAGCAGTACTTC,CASSPQTRYEQYF
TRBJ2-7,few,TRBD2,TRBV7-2,TGTGCCAGCAGCTTTCGGGAGGGTTACGAGCAGTACTTC,CASSFREGYEQYF
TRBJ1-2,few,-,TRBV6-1,TGTGCCAGCAGTGAAGAAGGTTTGACGCGGGGCTACACCTTC,CASSEEGLTRGYTF
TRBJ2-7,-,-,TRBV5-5,TGTGCCAGCAGCCAGGGACCCGCCCCCGGGGGCGAGCAGTACTTC,CASSQGPAPGGEQYF
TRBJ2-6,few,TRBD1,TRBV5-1,TGCGCCAGCAGCCCTGGCAGGGGGCACTCTGGGGCCAACGTCCTGACTTTC,CASSPGRGHSGANVLTF
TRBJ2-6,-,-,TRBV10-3,TGTGCCATCAGTGAGGTTTCTGGGGCCAACGTCCTGACTTTC,CAISEVSGANVLTF
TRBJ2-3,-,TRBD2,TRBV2,TGTGCCAGCAGCCGGACTAGCGGGACAACAGATACGCAGTATTTT,CASSRTSGTTDTQYF
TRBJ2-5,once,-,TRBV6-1,TGTGCCAGCAGTGGCGTGGGGACTCACTGGTACTTC,CASSGVGTHWYF
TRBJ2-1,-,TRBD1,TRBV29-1,TGCAGCGTTGATCTGACAGGGGATAACCAAGAGACCCAGTTCTTC,CSVDLTGDNQETQFF
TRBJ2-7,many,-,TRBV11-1,TGTGCCAGCAGCCCCCTGGGGGTCTACGAGCAGTACTTC,CASSPLGVYEQYF
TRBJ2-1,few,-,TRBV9,TGTGCCAGCAGCGTAGACAGGAGCCACTACAATGAGCAGTTCTTC,CASSVDRSHYNEQFF
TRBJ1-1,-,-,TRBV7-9,TGTGCCAGCAGCCCAGGCGGGAAGGGTATGAACACTGAAGCTTTCTTT,CASSPGGKGMNTEAFF
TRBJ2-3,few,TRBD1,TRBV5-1,TGCGCCAGCAGCCAGAAGACAGGGAACACAGATACGCAGTATTTT,CASSQKTGNTDTQYF
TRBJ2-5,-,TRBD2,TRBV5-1,TGCGCCAGCAGCTTCACACCGGGGGGAGAGACCCAGTACTTC,CASSFTPGGETQYF
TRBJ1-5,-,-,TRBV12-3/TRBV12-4,TGTGCCAGCAGTGTGATCCACGGCAATCAGCCCCAGCATTTT,CASSVIHGNQPQHF
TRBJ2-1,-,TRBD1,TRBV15,TGTGCCACCAGCAGAGATTTGAGGACAGGGCTCGGAAATGAGCAGTTCTTC,CATSRDLRTGLGNEQFF
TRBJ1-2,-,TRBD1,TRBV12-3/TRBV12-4,TGTGCCAGCAGTGAAACAGGGGGCGGTTATGGCTACACCTTC,CASSETGGGYGYTF
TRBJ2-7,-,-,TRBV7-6,TGTGCCAGCAGCTTAGGACCGACCTCCTACGAGCAGTACTTC,CASSLGPTSYEQYF
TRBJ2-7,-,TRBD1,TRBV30,TGTGCCACTTTTAGGACAGGCAACTCCTACGAGCAGTACTTC,CATFRTGNSYEQYF
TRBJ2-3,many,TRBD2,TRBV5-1,TGCGCCAGCAGCTTGGGCACTAGCGGGGACACAGATACGCAGTATTTT,CASSLGTSGDTDTQYF
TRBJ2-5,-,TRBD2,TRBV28,TGTGCCAGCAGTTTTTCTGGACTAGCGGGAGATACTGAGACCCAGTACTTC,CASSFSGLAGDTETQYF
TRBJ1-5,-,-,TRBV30,TGTGCCTGTCGGTCGATTCACCCCAATCAGCCCCAGCATTTT,CACRSIHPNQPQHF
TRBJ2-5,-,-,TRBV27,TGTGCCAGCAGTTTAAGGGTTGCGGATGGTAATGAGCAGTACTTC,CASSLRVADGNEQYF
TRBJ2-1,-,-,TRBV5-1,TGCGCCAGCAGCGAAACGCCACAGGGAAACAATGAGCAGTTCTTC,CASSETPQGNNEQFF
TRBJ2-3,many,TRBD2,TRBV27,TGTGCCAGCAGTTCCCCGACTAGCGGGGGCACAGATACGCAGTATTTT,CASSSPTSGGTDTQYF
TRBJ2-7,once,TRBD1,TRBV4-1,TGCGCCAGCAGCGCGTCGACAGGGGGCTACTACGAGCAGTACTTC,CASSASTGGYYEQYF
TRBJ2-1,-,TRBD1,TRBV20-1,TGCAGTGCTAGAAACCCCCGACAGGGGAGGAATGAGCAGTTCTTC,CSARNPRQGRNEQFF
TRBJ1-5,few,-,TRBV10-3,TGTGCCATCAGTGAGTCAACCCCCGTCCTCAATCAGCCCCAGCATTTT,CAISESTPVLNQPQHF
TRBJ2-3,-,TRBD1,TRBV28,TGTGCCAGCAGTTCTCCGGCCACAGGGGGAGGCACAGATACGCAGTATTTT,CASSSPATGGGTDTQYF
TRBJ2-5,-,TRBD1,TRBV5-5,TGTGCCAGCAGCTTGGCGGACAGGGAGCATTTAAAGACCCAGTACTTC,CASSLADREHLKTQYF
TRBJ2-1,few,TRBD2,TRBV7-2,TGTGCCAGCAGCTTACGGGGAGGGGATGAGCAGTTCTTC,CASSLRGGDEQFF
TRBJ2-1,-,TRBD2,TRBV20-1,TGCAGTGCGGACCGACTAGCGGGGTTAACCTACAATGAGCAGTTCTTC,CSADRLAGLTYNEQFF
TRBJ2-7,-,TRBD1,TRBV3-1,TGTGCCAGCAGCCAAGACGAGGGGGCCAAGAGGTACTTC,CASSQDEGAKRYF
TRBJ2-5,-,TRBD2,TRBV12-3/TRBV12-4,TGTGCCAGCAGTTCGGGGGGAGTGTACCAAGAGACCCAGTACTTC,CASSSGGVYQETQYF
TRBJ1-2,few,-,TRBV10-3,TGTGCCATCAGTGAGCCTACGGACCGGCGAGGCTACACCTTC,CAISEPTDRRGYTF
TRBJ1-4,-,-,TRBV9,TGTGCCAGCACCAAAGCGGGGGGGCCGATTGAAAAACTGTTTTTT,CASTKAGGPIEKLFF
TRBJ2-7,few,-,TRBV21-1,TGTGCCAGCAGCAATTTGGTGGGGAGGTACGAGCAGTACTTC,CASSNLVGRYEQYF
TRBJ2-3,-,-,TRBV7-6,TGTGCCAGCAGCTTATATGCAGGAGCGGCAGATACGCAGTATTTT,CASSLYAGAADTQYF
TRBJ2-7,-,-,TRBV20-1,TGCAGTGCTAGGTCCCTAGCCAGCCGGGGAGACGAGCAGTACTTC,CSARSLASRGDEQYF
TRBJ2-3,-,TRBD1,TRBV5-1,TGCGCCAGCAGCCCGGACAGGGGCTGGGATACGCAGTATTTT,CASSPDRGWDTQYF
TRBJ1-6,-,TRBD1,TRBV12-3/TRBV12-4,TGTGCCAGCAGCGCTTGGGACAGCCTATCTCCCCTCCACTTT,CASSAWDSLSPLHF
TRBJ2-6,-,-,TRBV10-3,TGTGCCACCCGGCCATCACTGATAAACTCTGGGGCCAACGTCCTGACTTTC,CATRPSLINSGANVLTF
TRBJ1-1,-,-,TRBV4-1,TGCGCCAGCAGCCATAACGGGATTGAAGCTTTCTTT,CASSHNGIEAFF
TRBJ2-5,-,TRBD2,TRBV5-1,TGCGCCAGCAGCCAGGGACTAGCGGGAGAGTTGGAGACCCAGTACTTC,CASSQGLAGELETQYF
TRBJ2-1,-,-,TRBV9,TGTGCCAGCAGCGTAGAAAAGGGCCGTCCCTACAATGAGCAGTTCTTC,CASSVEKGRPYNEQFF
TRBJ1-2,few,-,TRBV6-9,TGTGCCAGCAGTTATTCGGACGCTCTTTTAGGCTACACCTTC,CASSYSDALLGYTF
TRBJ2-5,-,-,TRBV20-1,TGCAGTGCTACCCGGGGCGCATACGAGACCCAGTACTTC,CSATRGAYETQYF
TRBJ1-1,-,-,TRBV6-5,TGTGCCAGCAGTTACAGGTGGGCAGCCACTGAAGCTTTCTTT,CASSYRWAATEAFF
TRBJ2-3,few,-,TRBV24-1,TGTGCCACCAGTGATGCGACCGGTGCAGTCACAGATACGCAGTATTTT,CATSDATGAVTDTQYF
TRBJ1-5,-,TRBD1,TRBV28,TGTGCCAGCAGTTCGAAGACAGGGGGGCTGGGGACCCAGCATTTT,CASSSKTGGLGTQHF
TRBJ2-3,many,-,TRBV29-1,TGCAGCGTTGGAGCTAGCGCATCTGATACGCAGTATTTT,CSVGASASDTQYF
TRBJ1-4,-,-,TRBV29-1,TGCAGGCGGGCAACGAGGTTACCTGAAAAACTGTTTTTT,CRRATRLPEKLFF
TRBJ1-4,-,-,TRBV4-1,TGCGCCAGCAGCCCGACCGTTTGGGGAGAAGATAGTGAAAAACTGTTTTTT,CASSPTVWGEDSEKLFF
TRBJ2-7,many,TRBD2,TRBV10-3,TGTGCCATCAGTGATTCCGGGAGGTCTGTAAACGAGCAGTACTTC,CAISDSGRSVNEQYF
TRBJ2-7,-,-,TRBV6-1,TGTGCCAGCAGGATGACTGACTCGATAATCTACGAGCAGTACTTC,CASRMTDSIIYEQYF
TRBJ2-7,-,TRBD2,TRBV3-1,TGTGCCAGCAGGCAGCGGGAGGCCAACAATGAGCAGTACTTC,CASRQREANNEQYF